The 30 T cell receptor beta chains below come from one sample, sequenced in a study of pediatric ulcerative colitis. Here immunoSEQ multiplex PCR was the method, and the copy in TCRdb shows in-frame clones only, minus some. The repertoire holds 50,000 to 65,000 clones, with about 86% as singletons. Source material: blood. These receptors were taken from a boy between 10 and 17 years old with severe ulcerative colitis.

The chain joins TRBV13 to TRBJ1-2; no clear D. The CDR3 loop spans 13 amino acids. Trimming took 6 bases from V and 4 from J, leaving 12 bases between them. The germline CDR1 and CDR2 sequences are PRHDT and FYEKMQ (reference sequence). The CDR3 DNA sequence: TGTGCCAGCAGGGAGTCTTTAGGCTATGGCTACACCTTC. The encoded protein is CASRESLGYGYTF.

This clone was counted only a few times. The chain couples TRBV18 to TRBJ1-1; 9 bases fit TRBD1. Germline CDR1 KGHSH, CDR2 LQKENI. V shed 5 bases and J 4 bases; nucleotides not matched to a gene: 2. The CDR3 is 13 amino acids. The CDR3 DNA follows: TGTGCCAGCTCAATGGGACAGGGCACTGAAGCTTTCTTT. Protein product: CASSMGQGTEAFF.

V and J are TRBV19 and TRBJ1-3; D unresolved. Germline CDR1 is LNHDA and CDR2 is SQIVND (reference sequence). This CDR3 is 13 amino acids long. Trimming cost V 8 bases and J 1 base, with 9 bases left between them. The CDR3 region is CASQLGSGNTIYF. The CDR3 DNA sequence: TGTGCCAGTCAATTAGGGTCTGGAAACACCATATATTTT.

The chain has TRBV7-2 and TRBJ1-5, with a tentative D call TRBD1 (6 bases). V was clipped by 3 bases and J by 1 base, with 10 bases between them. CDR1 is SGHTA, CDR2 FQGNSA, per germline. There are 15 residues in the CDR3. The CDR3, as DNA: TGTGCCAGCAGCTTGGGGGCCTTAAGCAATCAGCCCCAGCATTTT. Translating gives CASSLGALSNQPQHF.

This clone showed up just once. The CDR3 sequence: CASTLTREIVGELFF. The CDR3 DNA is TGTGCCAGCACTCTTACGCGGGAGATAGTGGGGGAGCTGTTTTTT. The rearrangement links TRBV7-2 to TRBJ2-2, with 7 bases identical to TRBD2. The V gene end was trimmed by 7 bases and the J gene end by 8 bases; junction bases not matched to a gene: 13. The CDR3 runs 15 residues. Germline V gene sequence: CDR1 SGHTA, CDR2 FQGNSA.

The chain has TRBV7-9 and TRBJ2-2; 7 bases agree with TRBD1. Germline CDR1 and CDR2: SEHNR and FQNEAQ (reference sequence). The CDR3 loop spans 14 amino acids. Trimming at V came to 8 bases and at J to 5 bases, leaving 8 bases not matched to a gene. The CDR3, as DNA: TGTGCCAGCCCTCCCGACAGGGAAACCGGGGAGCTGTTTTTT. Protein sequence: CASPPDRETGELFF. Based on the CDR3 plus reference TRBV7-9 and TRBJ2-2, the full variable domain is DTGVSQNPRHKITKRGQNVTFRCDPISEHNRLYWYRQTLGQGPEFLTYFQNEAQLEKSRLLSDRFSAERPKGSFSTLEIQRTEQGDSAMYLCASPPDRETGELFFGEGSRLTVL.

V and J are TRBV27 and TRBJ2-7, with 10 bases fitting TRBD1. Unmatched junction bases numbered 5, after V lost 2 bases and J lost 4 bases. Germline CDR1 and CDR2: MNHEY and SMNVEV (reference sequence). This CDR3 is built from 15 residues. The CDR3 DNA sequence: TGTGCCAGCAGTTTACCGGGACAGGGGCGATACGAGCAGTACTTC. This sequence encodes CASSLPGQGRYEQYF.

This clone has a handful of counts. J is TRBJ2-3 and V is TRBV29-1; TRBD2 aligns across 13 bases. J lost 4 bases, V lost 6 bases, and 16 bases had no gene match. The germline CDR1 and CDR2 sequences are SQVTM and ANQGSEA. The CDR3 is made up of 18 amino acids. The CDR3 DNA reads TGCAGCGTAGTACTAGCGGGAGGGGGCCCATATATTCCAGATACGCAGTATTTT. It is translated as CSVVLAGGGPYIPDTQYF.

The rearrangement uses TRBV30 and TRBJ1-1; 7 nucleotides line up with TRBD1. CDR3 length: 14 amino acids. CDR1 is GTSNPN, CDR2 SVGIG, per germline (reference sequence). V shed 0 bases and J 6 bases; nucleotides not matched to a gene: 7. As DNA, the CDR3 is TGTGCCTGGAGTGTACGAAGGGGGCATGCTGAAGCTTTCTTT. Its translation is CAWSVRRGHAEAFF.

The rearrangement joins TRBV4-1 to TRBJ2-1; no reliable D call. Per the germline V gene, CDR1 is MGHRA and CDR2 is YSYEKL. The CDR3 spans 15 residues. Trimming took 0 bases from V and 0 from J, leaving 6 bases between them. The CDR3 region has the DNA TGCGCCAGCAGCCAAGAAGTAGTCTCCTACAATGAGCAGTTCTTC. Its translation is CASSQEVVSYNEQFF.

The CDR3 bases are TGTGCCAGCAGTCCACGGACTAGCGGAGCCAACTACGAGCAGTACTTC. The encoded protein is CASSPRTSGANYEQYF. This sequence joins TRBV25-1 and TRBJ2-7, with 10 positions matching TRBD2. V lost 5 bases, J lost 3 bases, and 10 bases stayed unmatched. Germline CDR1 is MGHDK and CDR2 is SYGVNS. The CDR3 length is 16 residues.

This sequence joins TRBV7-2 and TRBJ2-7; no firm D call. CDR3 length: 15 amino acids. Germline CDR1 and CDR2: SGHTA and FQGNSA. V was cut by 1 base and J by 2 bases, with 12 bases left in between. The CDR3 nucleotides are TGTGCCAGCAGCTTAGGCGGCCTCACAACCTACGAGCAGTACTTC. This codes for CASSLGGLTTYEQYF.

The chain couples TRBV5-4 to TRBJ2-3, with TRBD1 as a possible D gene (6 bases). Germline lookup yields CDR1 SGHNT and CDR2 YYREEE (reference sequence). The CDR3 loop spans 16 amino acids. Trimming removed 1 base at V and 2 bases at J, with 14 bases between. In DNA, the CDR3 is TGTGCCAGCAGCTTGTTCCTGGGGACACTCACAGATACGCAGTATTTT. Translating it yields CASSLFLGTLTDTQYF.

This clone was seen more than once but under ten times. V gene TRBV6-1 combines with J gene TRBJ1-1, with a weak D call TRBD1 (6 bases). Germline V gene data show CDR1 as MNHNS and CDR2 as SASEGT. Trimming took 8 bases from V and 1 from J, leaving 14 bases between them. The CDR3 consists of 14 residues. The chain's CDR3 is CASSRGPTNTEAFF. CDR3 DNA sequence: TGTGCCAGCTCCAGGGGTCCAACGAACACTGAAGCTTTCTTT.

The J gene is TRBJ2-1, the V gene TRBV6-5, with 7 bases matching TRBD1. V trimming: 6 bases; J trimming: 0 bases; junction bases outside the gene matches: 5. The CDR3 loop spans 15 amino acids. Germline V gene lookup returns CDR1 MNHEY and CDR2 SVGAGI. The CDR3 coding sequence is TGTGCCAGCAGACCTACAGGGGTCTCCTACAATGAGCAGTTCTTC. Translated: CASRPTGVSYNEQFF.

The V call is TRBV20-1, the J call TRBJ2-1; D perhaps matches TRBD2 (5 bases). Trimming removed 6 bases from V and 6 bases from J, with 9 bases in between. Germline assignment: CDR1 DFQATT and CDR2 SNEGSKA (reference sequence). The CDR3 has 11 residues. The CDR3 here is CSAFRGNEQFF. As DNA, the CDR3 is TGCAGTGCATTCCGGGGCAATGAGCAGTTCTTC.

This chain joins TRBV19 and TRBJ2-1, with 8 bases lining up with TRBD1. This CDR3 spans 16 amino acids. From germline, CDR1 is LNHDA and CDR2 SQIVND (reference sequence). CDR3 DNA: TGTGCTTCGGGGACAGGTGACCAAAGCTCCTACAATGAGCAGTTCTTC. Its protein is CASGTGDQSSYNEQFF. The variable domain in full, completed from reference TRBV19 and TRBJ2-1, reads DGGITQSPKYLFRKEGQNVTLSCEQNLNHDAMYWYRQDPGQGLRLIYYSQIVNDFQKGDIAEGYSVSREKKESFPLTVTSAQKNPTAFYLCASGTGDQSSYNEQFFGPGTRLTVL.

The chain couples TRBV23-1 to TRBJ2-7; 10 nucleotides align to TRBD1. TRBV23-1 is treated as an ORF (open reading frame) with a function not yet certain. V shed 5 bases and J 11 bases; nucleotides not matched to a gene: 6. The CDR3 totals 12 residues. CDR3 sequence reads: CASSEQDRGKYF. CDR3 DNA: TGCGCCAGCAGTGAACAGGACAGGGGGAAGTACTTC.

This sequence joins TRBV7-2 and TRBJ2-3; tentatively, D is TRBD1 (6 bases). This CDR3 is built from 16 residues. CDR1 and CDR2 from the germline V gene are SGHTA and FQGNSA. V was pared by 2 bases and J by 2 bases, with 14 bases between. CDR3 in amino acids: CASSLSGTTPTDTQYF. CDR3 coding DNA: TGTGCCAGCAGCTTATCAGGGACAACCCCCACAGATACGCAGTATTTT.

J is TRBJ2-4 and V is TRBV11-3; possibly TRBD2 for D (5 bases). V was cut by 1 base and J by 3 bases, with 10 bases left in between. Germline V lookup: CDR1 SGHNT, CDR2 YENEEA. This CDR3 is 15 amino acids long. In DNA form, the CDR3 reads TGTGCCAGCAGCTTAGTAGGAGGAGACAAAAACATTCAGTACTTC. As protein: CASSLVGGDKNIQYF.

This clone came up once. The J gene is TRBJ2-2, the V gene TRBV7-9; perhaps TRBD1 as D (6 bases). The CDR3 extends over 16 amino acids. The germline V gene encodes CDR1 SEHNR and CDR2 FQNEAQ (reference sequence). V was shortened by 4 bases and J by 1 base, with 13 bases between the two germline ends. The CDR3: CASSSPEQGNTGELFF. The CDR3 DNA reads TGTGCCAGCAGCTCACCTGAACAGGGGAACACCGGGGAGCTGTTTTTT.

The CDR3 bases are TGTGCCAGCAGCTCAACAAAGGAGCAGTACTTC. It yields the protein CASSSTKEQYF. The V and J genes are TRBV7-9 and TRBJ2-7; D unclear. V was pared by 4 bases and J by 7 bases, with 8 bases between. Germline assignment: CDR1 SEHNR and CDR2 FQNEAQ (reference sequence). The CDR3 has 11 residues.

The chain employs TRBV19 and TRBJ2-7; 8 bases line up with TRBD1. The germline gives CDR1 LNHDA, CDR2 SQIVND (reference sequence). V was pared by 1 base and J by 0 bases, with 2 bases of the junction left unmatched. This CDR3 is 15 amino acids long. This chain's CDR3 is CASSIVGQASYEQYF. CDR3 nucleotide sequence: TGTGCCAGTAGTATAGTGGGACAGGCCTCCTACGAGCAGTACTTC.

The chain is built from TRBV10-3 and TRBJ1-2, with 9 nucleotides matching TRBD1. This CDR3 is 15 amino acids long. V was clipped by 4 bases and J by 7 bases; unmatched bases: 10. Germline values: CDR1 ENHRY, CDR2 SYGVKD. The CDR3 reads CAISGTGTGSSGYTF. The CDR3 DNA follows: TGTGCCATCAGTGGTACCGGGACAGGGTCTTCTGGCTACACCTTC.

This sequence joins TRBV30 and TRBJ2-2, with TRBD1 as a possible D gene (6 bases). This CDR3 has 13 amino acids. V lost 1 base, J lost 6 bases, and 9 bases lay in between. Germline V gives CDR1 GTSNPN, CDR2 SVGIG (reference sequence). CDR3 DNA sequence: TGTGCCTGGAGTGCAGGGGACGCCGGGGAGCTGTTTTTT. Translating gives CAWSAGDAGELFF.

The rearrangement links TRBV6-5 to TRBJ2-4; the match to TRBD1 covers 10 bases. CDR1 is MNHEY and CDR2 is SVGAGI in the germline V gene. The CDR3 length is 15 residues. Trimming took 6 bases from V and 6 from J; bases not matched to a gene: 8. The DNA of the CDR3 is TGTGCCAGCAGGCCCGGGACAGGGGAGAGAAACATTCAGTACTTC. Residues: CASRPGTGERNIQYF.

The chain carries TRBV2 and TRBJ2-7; D remains ambiguous. Germline lookup yields CDR1 SNHLY and CDR2 FYNNEI. The CDR3 extends over 14 amino acids. V gave up 4 bases and J gave up 0 bases, with 10 bases separating them. The CDR3 DNA sequence: TGTGCCAGCAGTGGGATCCCCTCCTCCTACGAGCAGTACTTC. Protein sequence: CASSGIPSSYEQYF.

This chain links TRBV19 with TRBJ2-1; 8 nucleotides match TRBD2. V dropped 10 bases and J dropped 0; count of bases not matched to a gene: 8. The germline CDR1 and CDR2 sequences are LNHDA and SQIVND (reference sequence). The CDR3 consists of 15 residues. CDR3 residues: CAISASGSSYNEQFF. CDR3 nucleotides: TGTGCCATCTCGGCGAGCGGGAGCTCCTACAATGAGCAGTTCTTC.

The chain is built from TRBV29-1 and TRBJ2-7; 10 bases agree with TRBD1. The CDR3 runs to 17 residues. Germline CDR1 SQVTM, CDR2 ANQGSEA. After removal of 6 bases from V and 3 bases from J, the junction contained 17 bases not matched to a gene. CDR3 DNA sequence: TGCAGCGTAAGGACAGGGGGTTATTCTTCGGACATCTACGAGCAGTACTTC. Its protein product is CSVRTGGYSSDIYEQYF.

The CDR3, as DNA: TGTGCCAGCAGCCCTTGGACCGCTCGGAATGAGCAGTTCTTC. It yields the protein CASSPWTARNEQFF. The rearrangement joins TRBV14 to TRBJ2-1; D is uncertain. Germline V gene lookup returns CDR1 SGHDN and CDR2 FVKESK. This CDR3 comprises 14 residues. V gave up 4 bases and J gave up 7 bases, with 14 bases separating them. The full variable domain, completed using reference TRBV14 and TRBJ2-1, is EAGVTQFPSHSVIEKGQTVTLRCDPISGHDNLYWYRRVMGKEIKFLLHFVKESKQDESGMPNNRFLAERTGGTYSTLKVQPAELEDSGVYFCASSPWTARNEQFFGPGTRLTVL.